This paragraph reports one T cell receptor (beta chain). This CDR3 is 14 amino acids long. With V trimmed by 6 bases and J by 4 bases, 8 bases remained unmatched. CDR1 MNHEY and CDR2 SMNVEV come from the germline V gene (reference sequence). The sample belongs to a study of blood T cell repertoires in COVID-19. Per the original methods: How many nucleated cells were present was estimated from reference gene primer amplification. Using immunoSEQ multiplex PCR, the repertoire was profiled, and TCRdb retains in-frame clones only, with some absent. For V, J and clone size, that table is used; D and trimming come from the DNA. The table records approximately 270,000 clones, about 86% of them present only once.

The chain is built from TRBV27 and TRBJ1-2; 7 bases line up with TRBD1. The receptor's source is a man at least 80 years old with acute or convalescent COVID-19. The sample was peripheral blood. CDR3 bases: TGTGCCAGCAGGCGACAGGGTACCGGCTATGGCTACACCTTC. Encoded protein: CASRRQGTGYGYTF.